This T cell receptor (beta chain) was recovered during a study of blood T cell repertoires in COVID-19. The V gene end was trimmed by 6 bases and the J gene end by 1 base; junction bases not matched to a gene: 11. This CDR3 spans 16 amino acids. The germline V gene has CDR1 SGDLS and CDR2 YYNGEE. TCRdb keeps only in-frame clones here, not all; method: immunoSEQ multiplex PCR. The sample lists roughly 220,000 clones, 70% to 90% occurring once. The chain combines TRBV9 with TRBJ1-1; 8 nucleotides match TRBD1. The sample comprised peripheral blood. The clonotype comes from a woman aged 50 to 60 with COVID-19, enrolled during active disease. The CDR3 coding sequence is TGTGCCAGCACCCCCTTCCAGGGGGCTGGGAACACTGAAGCTTTCTTT. Translating it yields CASTPFQGAGNTEAFF.